This TCR beta chain was captured by sequencing in a study of blood T cell repertoires in COVID-19. Study background: Sites in the United States, Italy and Spain provided acute and convalescent COVID-19 samples. The cDNA or gDNA used as material had been derived from T cells, B-cell-depleted T cells, or PBMCs.

Authors' processing steps: The authors estimated nucleated cell counts from reference gene primer amplification. Method: immunoSEQ multiplex PCR; TCRdb's copy keeps in-frame clones and lacks some. V, J and clone size are taken as reported in that table, and D and trimming were inferred from the DNA itself. The table records 130,000 or so clones, about 80% of them present only once. The germline V gene encodes CDR1 SEHNR and CDR2 FQNEAQ (reference sequence). Losses at the gene ends were 5 bases for V and 4 bases for J; bases not matched to a gene: 6. The CDR3 runs 14 residues. The chain recombines TRBV7-9 with TRBJ2-7; 9 nucleotides align to TRBD1. The sequenced sample was peripheral blood. The origin of this receptor is a human donor in a cohort sampled during active COVID-19. CDR3 DNA sequence: TGTGCCAGCAGCCCTCGGGACAGGGAATACGAGCAGTACTTC. This codes for CASSPRDREYEQYF.